Each of the 14 T cell receptor beta chains below was sequenced from the same sample in a study of CD8+ T cells in alopecia areata. The authors extracted RNA and reverse transcribed it into cDNA as the sequencing template. Clones were sequenced by immunoSEQ multiplex PCR, and TCRdb holds only the in-frame ones, with some missing. The repertoire holds about 130,000 clones, with approximately 58% as singletons. Source: CD4+ T cells sorted from blood, taken at week 0. The receptors derive from a human donor with alopecia areata.

The gene calls are TRBV19 and TRBJ2-6; D is undetermined. Trimming pared 6 bases from V and 0 bases from J, leaving 6 bases between. The CDR3 consists of 14 residues. CDR1 is LNHDA, CDR2 SQIVND, per germline (reference sequence). DNA of the CDR3: TGTGCCAGTAGATCGAGCTCTGGGGCCAACGTCCTGACTTTC. It specifies CASRSSSGANVLTF. The full variable domain, in which reference TRBV19 and TRBJ2-6 provide the parts outside the CDR3, is DGGITQSPKYLFRKEGQNVTLSCEQNLNHDAMYWYRQDPGQGLRLIYYSQIVNDFQKGDIAEGYSVSREKKESFPLTVTSAQKNPTAFYLCASRSSSGANVLTFGAGSRLTVL.

The chain combines TRBV2 with TRBJ1-5, with D unclear. Germline V gene sequence: CDR1 SNHLY, CDR2 FYNNEI. Trimming took off 2 bases at V and 3 bases at J, with 8 bases between the two ends. This CDR3 region has 14 residues. The CDR3 region is CASSEITDNQPQHF. CDR3 bases: TGTGCCAGCAGTGAAATTACAGACAATCAGCCCCAGCATTTT.

The chain couples TRBV18 to TRBJ2-7; D ambiguous. Germline CDR1 is KGHSH and CDR2 is LQKENI. CDR3 length: 14 residues. Trimming stripped 2 bases from V and 0 bases from J, with 8 bases between. The CDR3 DNA is TGTGCCAGCTCACCAGCACCCAGCTCCTACGAGCAGTACTTC. Translation gives CASSPAPSSYEQYF.

This chain joins TRBV6-1 and TRBJ2-4; D may be TRBD1 or TRBD2 (5 bases each). The V and J ends lost 6 bases and 2 bases respectively, with 14 bases between them. The germline gives CDR1 MNHNS, CDR2 SASEGT. This CDR3 region has 15 residues. In DNA form, the CDR3 reads TGTGCCAGCAGGGGATGGGGGACCCCCAAAAACATTCAGTACTTC. This translates into CASRGWGTPKNIQYF.

This rearrangement joins TRBV5-1 to TRBJ2-3, with 9 positions matching TRBD1. The CDR3 consists of 16 residues. The germline gives CDR1 SGHRS, CDR2 YFSETQ. Germline trimming cut 0 bases from V and 3 bases from J; bases unmatched to any gene: 5. CDR3 sequence: CASSLESGTGTDTQYF. The CDR3 DNA reads TGCGCCAGCAGCTTGGAATCCGGGACAGGGACAGATACGCAGTATTTT.

This chain joins TRBV14 and TRBJ2-5; D call uncertain. Trimming pared 1 base from V and 4 bases from J, leaving 7 bases between. Germline CDR1 SGHDN, CDR2 FVKESK. The CDR3 is 13 residues long. The CDR3 DNA follows: TGTGCCAGCAGCCAAGGAGTAGGAGAGACCCAGTACTTC. The encoded protein is CASSQGVGETQYF. Variable domain in full (rest from reference TRBV14 and TRBJ2-5): EAGVTQFPSHSVIEKGQTVTLRCDPISGHDNLYWYRRVMGKEIKFLLHFVKESKQDESGMPNNRFLAERTGGTYSTLKVQPAELEDSGVYFCASSQGVGETQYFGPGTRLLVL.

The gene calls are TRBV5-1 and TRBJ2-7; D gene ambiguous. In germline, CDR1 is SGHRS, CDR2 YFSETQ. V gave up 3 bases and J gave up 3 bases, with 7 bases separating them. CDR3 length: 12 amino acids. The CDR3 bases are TGCGCCAGCAGCTCTACGGGCTACGAGCAGTACTTC. Translation gives CASSSTGYEQYF. Full variable domain (rest looked up from reference TRBV5-1 and TRBJ2-7): KAGVTQTPRYLIKTRGQQVTLSCSPISGHRSVSWYQQTPGQGLQFLFEYFSETQRNKGNFPGRFSGRQFSNSRSEMNVSTLELGDSALYLCASSSTGYEQYFGPGTRLTVT.

There are a few counts of this clone. V and J are TRBV18 and TRBJ2-5; TRBD2 agrees at 11 bases. Germline values: CDR1 KGHSH, CDR2 LQKENI. This CDR3 is 19 amino acids long. V trimming: 6 bases; J trimming: 5 bases; junction bases outside the gene matches: 20. The CDR3: CASSLLTAGTSGERETQYF. CDR3 nucleotide sequence: TGTGCCAGCTCTCTCCTGACTGCCGGGACTAGCGGCGAGAGGGAGACCCAGTACTTC.

The genes are TRBV18 and TRBJ2-5; 7 bases line up with TRBD1. The CDR3 extends over 15 amino acids. J was trimmed by 2 bases and V by 0 bases; bases with no gene match: 3. CDR1 is KGHSH and CDR2 is LQKENI in the germline V gene. CDR3 residues: CASSPPGTDQETQYF. For the CDR3, the DNA is TGTGCCAGCTCACCACCTGGGACAGATCAAGAGACCCAGTACTTC. Full variable domain (remainder filled in from reference TRBV18 and TRBJ2-5): NAGVMQNPRHLVRRRGQEARLRCSPMKGHSHVYWYRQLPEEGLKFMVYLQKENIIDESGMPKERFSAEFPKEGPSILRIQQVVRGDSAAYFCASSPPGTDQETQYFGPGTRLLVL.

This clone has only one observation. The chain links TRBV6-5 to TRBJ2-5; 7 bases fit TRBD1. The trim removed 0 bases at V and 4 bases at J, leaving 2 bases unmatched. The CDR3 runs to 14 residues. CDR1 and CDR2 (germline): MNHEY, SVGAGI. The DNA of the CDR3 is TGTGCCAGCAGTTACTCGGACAGGAGAGAGACCCAGTACTTC. It yields the protein CASSYSDRRETQYF.

CDR3 bases: TGTGCCAGCAGTGAGTTCGACAGGGAAGGACAGCCCCAGCATTTT. It encodes CASSEFDREGQPQHF. This sequence joins TRBV6-1 and TRBJ1-5; the match to TRBD1 covers 7 bases. CDR3 size: 15 residues. CDR1 and CDR2 (germline): MNHNS, SASEGT. The V and J ends lost 3 bases and 7 bases, in that order; junction bases with no gene match: 9.

The chain links TRBV9 to TRBJ2-2; 8 bases map to TRBD2. The V segment lost 1 base and the J segment 5 bases; nucleotides outside the gene matches: 7. From germline, CDR1 is SGDLS and CDR2 YYNGEE. This CDR3 spans 16 amino acids. The CDR3 DNA follows: TGTGCCAGCAGCGTATTAGAGCGGGAGTTTACCGGGGAGCTGTTTTTT. This sequence encodes CASSVLEREFTGELFF.

This chain joins TRBV27 and TRBJ2-3, with D unresolved. CDR1 MNHEY and CDR2 SMNVEV come from the germline V gene (reference sequence). V was cut by 6 bases and J by 0 bases, with 7 bases left in between. This CDR3 is 13 amino acids long. Here the CDR3 DNA reads TGTGCCAGCAGGGCTTCCAGCACAGATACGCAGTATTTT. Its protein is CASRASSTDTQYF.

This clone appeared a few times. V and J are TRBV23-1 and TRBJ2-7; unclear D gene. TRBV23-1 is marked as an open reading frame, function uncertain. CDR3 size: 15 residues. Between the trimmed V and J ends, which lost 3 bases and 4 bases, there was a span of 16 bases. The CDR3 reads CASSHPREKNYEQYF. The CDR3 nucleotides read TGCGCCAGCAGTCATCCGAGAGAGAAGAATTACGAGCAGTACTTC.